The clone carrying this TCR beta chain was seen at least ten times. Its antigen is not known. V was clipped by 5 bases and J by 6 bases; unmatched bases: 8. Germline assignment: CDR1 SGHNT and CDR2 YENEEA. CDR3 length: 15 amino acids. Individual cDNA molecules in this library carried unique molecular identifiers. Original handling: Counts of TCRs in each sample centred on a median of 95,638 and extended from about 24,000 to 680,000. TCRdb ran MiXCR on the 5' RACE reads and lists one entry per CDR3 protein. The V and J calls were determined by TCRdb, not by the authors. The sample holds some 78,000 distinct CDR3 sequences, more than 7% seen once. Unfractionated whole blood was the source of the extracted total RNA. This sample was taken from a study of human T cells and chemical hapten exposure. Findings and limits, study-wide: TCRs exceeding 1 in 1000 frequency stayed unchanged with DPC sensitization.

The rearrangement joins TRBV11-3 to TRBJ2-1, with 9 bases identical to TRBD1. The clonotype comes from a male donor in good health. The chain's CDR3 is CASSPRTGDVNEQFF. CDR3 coding DNA: TGTGCCAGCAGCCCACGGACAGGGGATGTCAATGAGCAGTTCTTC.